The 31 T cell receptor beta chains listed next were all sequenced from one sample in a study of control samples from healthy donors and cancer patients. Using immunoSEQ multiplex PCR, the repertoire was profiled, and TCRdb retains in-frame clones only, with some absent. The table records 150,000 to 200,000 clones, 75% to 95% of them present only once. Sequencing was done on a sample of blood. The receptors here all came from a woman in her forties in good health.

V and J are TRBV5-4 and TRBJ1-2; possible D gene TRBD1, 6 bases. Germline assignment: CDR1 SGHNT and CDR2 YYREEE (reference sequence). The length of the CDR3 is 14 residues. The germline V and J ends were trimmed by 4 bases and 2 bases, with 12 bases remaining between them. Here the CDR3 reads CASSIQGGNYGYTF. The CDR3 DNA follows: TGTGCCAGCAGCATACAGGGAGGGAACTATGGCTACACCTTC.

The genes are TRBV5-6 and TRBJ2-1, with D hard to call. The germline gives CDR1 SGHDT, CDR2 YYEEEE. The CDR3 contains 15 residues. Trimming removed 0 bases at V and 0 bases at J, with 7 bases between. The CDR3 here is CASSLARSSYNEQFF. The DNA of the CDR3 is TGTGCCAGCAGCTTGGCCAGAAGCTCCTACAATGAGCAGTTCTTC.

V and J are TRBV6-1 and TRBJ1-2; a weak D match, TRBD1 (5 bases). CDR1 and CDR2 (germline): MNHNS, SASEGT. V was trimmed by 0 bases and J by 5 bases, leaving 10 bases between them. The CDR3 totals 14 residues. CDR3 DNA sequence: TGTGCCAGCAGTGAAGCGGTTGAGGGGTATGGCTACACCTTC. The encoded protein is CASSEAVEGYGYTF.

Only one count was recorded for this clone. This chain links TRBV7-9 with TRBJ1-1, with D tentatively TRBD1 (5 bases). The V gene lost 1 base and the J gene lost 5 bases, with 14 bases spanning the gap. Looked up from germline, CDR1 is SEHNR and CDR2 is FQNEAQ (reference sequence). The CDR3 is 15 amino acids. CDR3 coding DNA: TGTGCCAGCAGCTTAGTCCGGGGGTCGGGGACTGAAGCTTTCTTT. It is translated as CASSLVRGSGTEAFF.

The chain is built from TRBV13 and TRBJ2-3; 9 nucleotides line up with TRBD1. CDR3 length: 15 amino acids. After removal of 4 bases from V and 4 bases from J, the junction contained 6 bases not matched to a gene. Germline assignment: CDR1 PRHDT and CDR2 FYEKMQ (reference sequence). The CDR3 is CASSSRQGVADTQYF. CDR3 bases: TGTGCCAGCAGCTCCAGACAGGGGGTGGCAGATACGCAGTATTTT.

The CDR3 sequence is CASSQDPPGGGGYWELFF. CDR3 coding DNA: TGCGCCAGCAGCCAAGATCCCCCGGGTGGGGGGGGATACTGGGAGCTGTTTTTT. V is TRBV4-1 and J is TRBJ2-2, with 7 bases that match TRBD2. There are 18 residues in the CDR3. Looked up from germline, CDR1 is MGHRA and CDR2 is YSYEKL. The J segment lost 9 bases and the V segment lost 0 bases, leaving 16 bases of the junction unmatched.

The chain is built from TRBV10-1 and TRBJ2-5, with 8 nucleotides matching TRBD2. Germline CDR1 and CDR2: WNHNN and SYGVQD (reference sequence). The CDR3 has 14 amino acids. J gave up 5 bases and V 6 bases, and 8 bases lay outside the gene matches. The CDR3 loop reads CASSSSGGDETQYF. In DNA, the CDR3 is TGCGCCAGCAGCTCAAGCGGGGGAGACGAGACCCAGTACTTC.

The chain has TRBV10-3 and TRBJ1-6; maybe TRBD1 (6 bases). V was pared by 6 bases and J by 7 bases, with 10 bases between. This CDR3 comprises 13 residues. CDR1 and CDR2 (germline): ENHRY, SYGVKD. The CDR3 here is CAIRQGSNSPLHF. Written as DNA, the CDR3 is TGTGCCATCAGACAGGGATCAAATTCACCCCTCCACTTT.

The chain links TRBV2 to TRBJ1-1; D call uncertain. Germline CDR1 and CDR2: SNHLY and FYNNEI. The V gene lost 2 bases and the J gene lost 4 bases, with 8 bases spanning the gap. This CDR3 has 13 residues. CDR3 sequence: CASSERWVTEAFF. CDR3 in DNA: TGTGCCAGCAGTGAACGATGGGTCACTGAAGCTTTCTTT.

This rearrangement joins TRBV12-3 or TRBV12-4 to TRBJ1-1; D gene uncertain. V shed 8 bases and J shed 10 bases, with 14 bases lying between them. There are 11 residues in the CDR3. In DNA, the CDR3 is TGTGCCAGCGAAAAGGGCGGCGGAGCTTTCTTT. Amino acids: CASEKGGGAFF.

J is TRBJ1-1 and V is TRBV12-3 or TRBV12-4, with D hard to call. This CDR3 contains 13 residues. The V end lost 3 bases, the J end lost 0 bases, and 5 bases lay between the germline ends. CDR3 bases: TGTGCCAGCAGTTTTGCGGTGAACACTGAAGCTTTCTTT. Translating gives CASSFAVNTEAFF.

The gene calls are TRBV4-1 and TRBJ2-3; 8 nucleotides agree with TRBD2. Per germline, CDR1 MGHRA and CDR2 YSYEKL. The trim removed 4 bases at V and 5 bases at J, leaving 8 bases unmatched. There are 15 residues in the CDR3. The CDR3 DNA follows: TGCGCCAGCAGCCCGATAGCGGGGCCCGGAGATACGCAGTATTTT. Translated: CASSPIAGPGDTQYF.

CDR3 residues: CASSKSTSVTDPGEQFF. The CDR3 DNA follows: TGTGCCAGCAGCAAAAGCACTAGCGTCACCGATCCTGGTGAGCAGTTCTTC. V is TRBV21-1 and J is TRBJ2-1; the DNA was not used to check the table's D call, TRBD2. TRBV21-1 is listed as a pseudogene. This CDR3 has 17 residues.

The CDR3 bases are TGTGCCACCGGGTCGGCAATCCAGCCCCAGCATTTT. As protein: CATGSAIQPQHF. The chain recombines TRBV19 with TRBJ1-5; D ambiguous. Germline V gives CDR1 LNHDA, CDR2 SQIVND (reference sequence). The V and J ends lost 10 bases and 7 bases respectively, with 14 bases between them. This CDR3 is built from 12 residues.

In its sample, this clone was seen once. The J gene is TRBJ1-5, the V gene TRBV27; D perhaps matches TRBD1 (5 bases). The CDR3 covers 13 residues. V lost 5 bases and J lost 9, with 14 bases in between. Germline V gene data show CDR1 as MNHEY and CDR2 as SMNVEV (reference sequence). CDR3 residues: CASSQAWGLPQHF. The CDR3 nucleotides read TGTGCCAGCAGTCAGGCGTGGGGGTTGCCCCAGCATTTT.

The genes are TRBV6-5 and TRBJ1-1; no clear D gene. Germline V gene lookup returns CDR1 MNHEY and CDR2 SVGAGI. There are 14 residues in the CDR3. V was trimmed by 8 bases and J by 0 bases, leaving 13 bases between them. In DNA form, the CDR3 reads TGTGCCAGCTCATTAAGAGGGATGAACACTGAAGCTTTCTTT. Protein sequence: CASSLRGMNTEAFF.

V and J are TRBV6-4 and TRBJ1-1; the D gene is possibly TRBD1 (6 bases). The CDR3 has 15 amino acids. The germline V and J ends were trimmed by 0 bases and 6 bases, with 14 bases remaining between them. From germline, CDR1 is MRHNA and CDR2 SNTAGT. CDR3 in DNA: TGTGCCAGCAGTGACTCAGGGGGGGGCTCATCTGAAGCTTTCTTT. Translated, it gives CASSDSGGGSSEAFF.

This chain connects TRBV12-3 or TRBV12-4 to TRBJ1-1; no definite D call. There are 13 residues in the CDR3. Trimming removed 5 bases at V and 3 bases at J, with 10 bases between. CDR3 in amino acids: CASSILPYTEAFF. The CDR3 region has the DNA TGTGCCAGCAGTATACTTCCTTACACTGAAGCTTTCTTT.

The V and J genes are TRBV10-3 and TRBJ2-7; perhaps TRBD1 as D (6 bases). The germline V and J ends were trimmed by 3 bases and 2 bases, with 11 bases remaining between them. The germline V gene encodes CDR1 ENHRY and CDR2 SYGVKD. The CDR3 extends over 14 amino acids. CDR3 DNA sequence: TGTGCCATCAGTGACCAACAGGGTCCCTACGAGCAGTACTTC. This codes for CAISDQQGPYEQYF.

With regard to this clone: This same CDR3 is encoded by further DNA sequences in the sample. V usage is TRBV12-5 and J usage is TRBJ1-1, with a weak D call TRBD1 (6 bases). The V and J ends lost 1 base and 4 bases respectively, with 7 bases between them. Germline CDR1 is LGHNT and CDR2 is FRNRAP. The CDR3 spans 13 residues. This CDR3 reads CASGLEQGTEAFF. CDR3 nucleotide sequence: TGTGCTAGTGGTTTGGAACAGGGCACTGAAGCTTTCTTT. Looking up the rest from reference TRBV12-5 and TRBJ1-1 gives the full variable domain: DARVTQTPRHKVTEMGQEVTMRCQPILGHNTVFWYRQTMMQGLELLAYFRNRAPLDDSGMPKDRFSAEMPDATLATLKIQPSEPRDSAVYFCASGLEQGTEAFFGQGTRLTVV.

The chain uses TRBV5-4 and TRBJ2-5; D not certain. Germline-derived CDR1 and CDR2 are SGHNT and YYREEE (reference sequence). The V end lost 5 bases, the J end lost 7 bases, and 21 bases lay between the germline ends. CDR3 length: 15 residues. CDR3 bases: TGTGCCAGCAGACCTGACTCCTCCTCCGCCGGGACCCAGTACTTC. Translated, it gives CASRPDSSSAGTQYF.

This clone was seen only once. The rearrangement links TRBV18 to TRBJ2-1; D remains ambiguous. The V gene's germline CDR1 is KGHSH and CDR2 LQKENI. Deletions cut 3 bases from V and 5 bases from J, with 8 bases between. CDR3 length: 13 amino acids. As DNA, the CDR3 is TGTGCCAGCTCACCTACCTTTGACAATGAGCAGTTCTTC. Amino acid sequence: CASSPTFDNEQFF.

The chain recombines TRBV10-3 with TRBJ2-3, with D unresolved. The germline V gene encodes CDR1 ENHRY and CDR2 SYGVKD. Trimming left V 8 bases short and J 0 bases short, with 9 bases between. The CDR3 sequence is 13 residues long. CDR3 sequence: CAISLDSTDTQYF. The CDR3 nucleotides are TGTGCCATCTCTTTGGACAGCACAGATACGCAGTATTTT.

The rearrangement joins TRBV2 to TRBJ2-7; TRBD2 matches 11 bases. Trimming at V came to 4 bases and at J to 5 bases, leaving 7 bases not matched to a gene. In germline, CDR1 is SNHLY, CDR2 FYNNEI. The CDR3 is 15 amino acids. The CDR3 loop is CASSVSGGALHEQYF. CDR3 DNA: TGTGCCAGCAGTGTTAGCGGGGGGGCCTTGCACGAGCAGTACTTC.

This clone was counted between two and nine times. The J gene is TRBJ2-6, the V gene TRBV11-1, with D unresolved. This CDR3 is built from 16 residues. The V end was cut by 4 bases, the J end by 0 bases, with 10 bases between. Germline V lookup: CDR1 SGHAT, CDR2 FQDESV (reference sequence). The CDR3 is CASSSLLVSGANVLTF. CDR3 sequence (DNA): TGTGCCAGCAGCTCCCTCCTCGTCTCTGGGGCCAACGTCCTGACTTTC.

This sequence joins TRBV7-9 and TRBJ1-1; no clear D gene. Germline lookup yields CDR1 SEHNR and CDR2 FQNEAQ (reference sequence). V dropped 3 bases and J dropped 2 bases, with 13 bases sitting between them. The CDR3 totals 15 residues. CDR3 in amino acids: CASSFLTSANTEAFF. The CDR3 DNA follows: TGTGCCAGCAGCTTCCTTACGAGCGCTAACACTGAAGCTTTCTTT.

The chain recombines TRBV2 with TRBJ1-1; D remains unclear. Looked up from germline, CDR1 is SNHLY and CDR2 is FYNNEI. CDR3 length equals 12 residues. Trimming cost V 7 bases and J 2 bases, with 8 bases left between them. In DNA form, the CDR3 reads TGTGCCAGCAAGCAACCCAACACTGAAGCTTTCTTT. Translating it yields CASKQPNTEAFF.

V is TRBV28 and J is TRBJ1-5; D is unclear. Trimming took 1 base from V and 3 from J, leaving 7 bases between them. The CDR3 is made up of 14 amino acids. Looked up from germline, CDR1 is MDHEN and CDR2 is SYDVKM. The CDR3 bases are TGTGCCAGCAGTTTATCGGTAATCAATCAGCCCCAGCATTTT. Protein product: CASSLSVINQPQHF.

The chain uses TRBV10-1 and TRBJ1-1, with D unclear. The ends were cut back, 2 bases at V and 5 bases at J, with 6 bases in the middle. The CDR3 loop spans 12 amino acids. Germline V gene lookup returns CDR1 WNHNN and CDR2 SYGVQD (reference sequence). The CDR3 sequence: CASSEVGTEAFF. Written as DNA, the CDR3 is TGCGCCAGCAGTGAGGTGGGGACTGAAGCTTTCTTT.

The V call is TRBV5-1, the J call TRBJ1-2; D gene ambiguous. CDR3 length: 14 amino acids. The germline gives CDR1 SGHRS, CDR2 YFSETQ. V was trimmed by 0 bases and J by 2 bases, leaving 8 bases between them. CDR3 loop: CASSLAKGNYGYTF. The CDR3 DNA reads TGCGCCAGCAGCTTGGCCAAAGGGAACTATGGCTACACCTTC.

The CDR3 reads CASSSRRNGYGYTF. CDR3 nucleotides: TGTGCCAGCAGCTCTAGAAGGAATGGATATGGCTACACCTTC. The chain employs TRBV5-4 and TRBJ1-2, with D uncertain. V was clipped by 3 bases and J by 5 bases, with 14 bases between them. The CDR3 contains 14 residues. From germline, CDR1 is SGHNT and CDR2 YYREEE (reference sequence).